The 22 T cell receptor beta chains given below trace back to one sample, sequenced in a study of cytomegalovirus exposure and HLA in healthy donors. The data were produced by immunoSEQ multiplex PCR, yet TCRdb's version contains in-frame clones alone and is incomplete. The table records about 260,000 clones, 80% to 95% of them present only once. Sequenced material: PBMCs. These receptor sequences come from a woman younger than 45 in good health and CMV-seronegative.

The V gene is TRBV5-1, the J gene TRBJ1-1, with D possibly being TRBD1 (6 bases). From germline, CDR1 is SGHRS and CDR2 YFSETQ. This CDR3 spans 14 amino acids. V gave up 9 bases and J gave up 5 bases, with 20 bases separating them. The CDR3 DNA reads TGCGCCACCAGGATGGGGGCGCAGGAGACTGAAGCTTTCTTT. The encoded protein is CATRMGAQETEAFF.

The rearrangement uses TRBV7-9 and TRBJ2-7; 9 positions agree with TRBD1. The V and J ends lost 6 bases and 4 bases, in that order; junction bases with no gene match: 10. The germline CDR1 and CDR2 sequences are SEHNR and FQNEAQ (reference sequence). The CDR3 is made up of 15 amino acids. CDR3 sequence reads: CASSAQGQGYYEQYF. CDR3 sequence (DNA): TGTGCCAGCAGTGCCCAGGGACAGGGATATTACGAGCAGTACTTC.

The chain combines TRBV9 with TRBJ2-3; D call uncertain. Trimming pared 0 bases from V and 2 bases from J, leaving 25 bases between. Per the germline V gene, CDR1 is SGDLS and CDR2 is YYNGEE. CDR3 size: 20 residues. CDR3 DNA sequence: TGTGCCAGCAGCGTAGAGGACGTTCTTTTTTCGACGTTTTTCACAGATACGCAGTATTTT. Translating gives CASSVEDVLFSTFFTDTQYF.

V and J are TRBV29-1 and TRBJ2-2, with D tentatively TRBD1 (6 bases). The CDR3 loop spans 12 amino acids. CDR1 and CDR2 from the germline V gene are SQVTM and ANQGSEA. V was trimmed by 7 bases and J by 3 bases, leaving 9 bases between them. In DNA form, the CDR3 reads TGCAGCGGGGGGCGATACACCGGGGAGCTGTTTTTT. Translation gives CSGGRYTGELFF.

The V and J genes are TRBV28 and TRBJ1-2; 8 nucleotides align to TRBD1. V dropped 6 bases and J dropped 8; count of bases not matched to a gene: 5. Germline lookup yields CDR1 MDHEN and CDR2 SYDVKM. CDR3 length equals 12 residues. The CDR3 bases are TGTGCCAGCAGCCCAGGGGGCGAAGGCTACACCTTC. Translating gives CASSPGGEGYTF.

The chain employs TRBV4-3 and TRBJ1-1; D may be TRBD1 (5 bases). Germline-derived CDR1 and CDR2 are LGHNA and YSLEER. The CDR3 length is 18 residues. Trimming stripped 0 bases from V and 1 base from J, with 18 bases between. DNA of the CDR3: TGCGCCAGCAGCCAAGATCCCAAATTTAGCACAGGGAACACTGAAGCTTTCTTT. Residues: CASSQDPKFSTGNTEAFF.

This clone was detected a few times. CDR3 residues: CASSRGLSSYNEQFF. CDR3 sequence (DNA): TGTGCCAGCAGCCGGGGACTAAGCTCCTACAATGAGCAGTTCTTC. The chain joins TRBV4-2 to TRBJ2-1; 7 bases are shared with TRBD2. There are 15 residues in the CDR3. Germline loops: CDR1 LGHNA, CDR2 YNFKEQ. V was pared by 4 bases and J by 0 bases, with 3 bases of the junction left unmatched.

This sequence joins TRBV6-1 and TRBJ1-1, with TRBD1 matching over 7 bases. V trimming: 4 bases; J trimming: 0 bases; junction bases outside the gene matches: 8. Germline lookup yields CDR1 MNHNS and CDR2 SASEGT. The CDR3 consists of 16 residues. CDR3 nucleotides: TGTGCCAGCAGTGCCGACAGGGTGGTGATGAACACTGAAGCTTTCTTT. Protein sequence: CASSADRVVMNTEAFF.

The chain carries TRBV28 and TRBJ2-7; D is perhaps TRBD2 (5 bases). Trimming stripped 4 bases from V and 0 bases from J, with 7 bases between. The CDR3 sequence is 13 residues long. Germline CDR1 MDHEN, CDR2 SYDVKM. The chain's CDR3 is CASSSSGSYEQYF. The DNA of the CDR3 is TGTGCCAGCAGTTCCAGCGGCTCCTACGAGCAGTACTTC.

The chain joins TRBV4-3 to TRBJ2-7; no clear D gene. V gave up 4 bases and J gave up 3 bases, with 10 bases separating them. Germline V gene sequence: CDR1 LGHNA, CDR2 YSLEER. This CDR3 has 13 amino acids. Here the CDR3 reads CASSPTKGYEQYF. DNA of the CDR3: TGCGCCAGCAGCCCTACCAAAGGCTACGAGCAGTACTTC.

The gene calls are TRBV29-1 and TRBJ1-1; no clear D. This CDR3 region has 11 residues. CDR1 is SQVTM and CDR2 is ANQGSEA in the germline V gene. The V gene lost 5 bases and the J gene lost 0 bases, with 4 bases spanning the gap. The CDR3 protein is CSVQVNTEAFF. The CDR3 coding sequence is TGCAGCGTTCAAGTGAACACTGAAGCTTTCTTT.

The genes are TRBV4-3 and TRBJ1-4; unclear D gene. Germline values: CDR1 LGHNA, CDR2 YSLEER. The V and J ends lost 0 bases and 0 bases respectively, with 8 bases between them. The CDR3 extends over 16 amino acids. Written as DNA, the CDR3 is TGCGCCAGCAGCCAAGAATTCGGGGCAACTAATGAAAAACTGTTTTTT. Amino acid sequence: CASSQEFGATNEKLFF.

The chain joins TRBV9 to TRBJ2-7; D remains ambiguous. CDR1 and CDR2 from the germline V gene are SGDLS and YYNGEE. Trimming stripped 2 bases from V and 6 bases from J, with 15 bases between. The CDR3 contains 14 residues. CDR3 in DNA: TGTGCCAGCAGCGTTGGGCCAGACTCTAGCGAGCAGTACTTC. This translates into CASSVGPDSSEQYF.

The V gene is TRBV5-5, the J gene TRBJ1-2; 10 positions match TRBD1. Germline CDR1 and CDR2: SGHKS and YYEKEE (reference sequence). With V trimmed by 3 bases and J by 8 bases, 13 bases remained unmatched. CDR3 length equals 16 residues. CDR3 sequence reads: CASSSLFLGTGAGYTF. DNA for the CDR3: TGTGCCAGCAGCTCGCTATTTCTCGGGACAGGGGCCGGCTACACCTTC.

A few counts support this clone. V usage is TRBV20-1 and J usage is TRBJ2-7; D not resolved. CDR3 length: 11 amino acids. The V gene's germline CDR1 is DFQATT and CDR2 SNEGSKA (reference sequence). Trimming removed 2 bases from V and 7 bases from J, with 9 bases in between. The chain's CDR3 is CSARMGYEQYF. DNA of the CDR3: TGCAGTGCTAGAATGGGGTATGAGCAGTACTTC.

The chain recombines TRBV14 with TRBJ2-7; D remains unclear. Trimming cost V 0 bases and J 4 bases, with 10 bases left between them. Germline assignment: CDR1 SGHDN and CDR2 FVKESK. The CDR3 contains 14 residues. CDR3 amino acids: CASSQDWGGYEQYF. As DNA, the CDR3 is TGTGCCAGCAGCCAAGATTGGGGTGGTTACGAGCAGTACTTC.

The rearrangement uses TRBV28 and TRBJ2-7, with 7 bases matching TRBD2. CDR1 is MDHEN and CDR2 is SYDVKM in the germline V gene. The length of the CDR3 is 19 residues. Trimming took 5 bases from V and 2 from J; bases not matched to a gene: 21. The CDR3 nucleotides read TGTGCCAGCAGTAGTCCCCCCCGGGGGGTAGGGCTAGTCGCCTACGAGCAGTACTTC. This codes for CASSSPPRGVGLVAYEQYF.

The chain recombines TRBV6-5 with TRBJ2-7; 12 bases match TRBD2. CDR1 and CDR2 from the germline V gene are MNHEY and SVGAGI. V shed 6 bases and J 9 bases; nucleotides not matched to a gene: 9. This CDR3 comprises 14 residues. Here the CDR3 reads CASRRTSGAFGQYF. As DNA, the CDR3 is TGTGCCAGCAGGAGGACTAGCGGGGCCTTCGGGCAGTACTTC.

The chain uses TRBV5-1 and TRBJ2-1; 11 bases are shared with TRBD2. There are 16 residues in the CDR3. In germline, CDR1 is SGHRS, CDR2 YFSETQ. The junction had 10 bases not matched to a gene; V was cut back by 4 bases and J by 7 bases. The DNA of the CDR3 is TGCGCCAGCAGCAAGAGAGTACTAGCGGGAGAGAATGAGCAGTTCTTC. It is translated as CASSKRVLAGENEQFF.

The table lists this clone with a count of one. The chain combines TRBV10-3 with TRBJ2-7; 7 bases are a match to TRBD2. V lost 0 bases to trimming and J lost 0 bases; unmatched junction nucleotides: 5. This CDR3 spans 16 amino acids. Looked up from germline, CDR1 is ENHRY and CDR2 is SYGVKD. CDR3 amino acids: CAISESPGGSSYEQYF. The CDR3 bases are TGTGCCATCAGTGAGTCGCCCGGCGGGAGCTCCTACGAGCAGTACTTC.

The chain uses TRBV13 and TRBJ2-1, with 10 bases fitting TRBD2. Germline V lookup: CDR1 PRHDT, CDR2 FYEKMQ (reference sequence). CDR3 length: 15 residues. V gave up 3 bases and J gave up 7 bases; unmatched junction bases: 6. The CDR3 bases are TGTGCCAGCAGCTTCCCTAGCGGGAGTGAAAATGAGCAGTTCTTC. This sequence encodes CASSFPSGSENEQFF.

The gene calls are TRBV25-1 and TRBJ2-3; no clear D gene. The germline V gene encodes CDR1 MGHDK and CDR2 SYGVNS. With 3 bases removed from V and 7 bases from J, the gap between germline ends came to 8 bases. The CDR3 contains 12 residues. CDR3 DNA sequence: TGTGCCAGCAGTGATAGACCTAATACGCAGTATTTT. This sequence encodes CASSDRPNTQYF.